The clone carrying this T cell receptor beta chain was counted ten times or more. The antigen is undetermined. V was shortened by 1 base and J by 4 bases, with 12 bases between the two germline ends. Germline CDR1 and CDR2: SGHAT and FQNNGV. The CDR3 is made up of 15 amino acids. These data originate in a study of T cells in Graves' hyperthyroidism and ophthalmopathy. Study observations and caveats: A 13 V-J signature model discriminated ophthalmopathy versus stable hyperthyroidism.

Using RNA transcripts as the source, TCR beta CDR3 regions were amplified. An initial round of RT-PCR targeting the TCR CDR3 relied on the HTBI primer set. One entry per CDR3 protein results from TCRdb running MiXCR on the multiplex PCR reads. The table has approximately 380,000 distinct CDR3 sequences, less than 20% seen once. Ophthalmopathy patients all had a Clinical Activity Score of at least 3, a NOSPECS grade of at least 4 and disease under 3 months old. The V and J genes are TRBV11-2 and TRBJ2-3, with D perhaps assigned TRBD1 or TRBD2 (5 bases each). The TCR originated in a young man with Graves' ophthalmopathy. The sample was blood. The CDR3: CASSLVGVGADTQYF. CDR3 DNA sequence: TGTGCCAGCAGCTTAGTGGGGGTTGGCGCAGATACGCAGTATTTT. The complete variable domain, with remaining parts taken from reference TRBV11-2 and TRBJ2-3, reads EAGVAQSPRYKIIEKRQSVAFWCNPISGHATLYWYQQILGQGPKLLIQFQNNGVVDDSQLPKDRFSAERLKGVDSTLKIQPAKLEDSAVYLCASSLVGVGADTQYFGPGTRLTVL.